These 13 T cell receptor beta chains were all obtained from the same sample, sequenced in a study of blood T cell repertoires in COVID-19. Sequencing used immunoSEQ multiplex PCR; TCRdb keeps in-frame clones, though not all of them. Of some 270,000 clones listed, approximately 89% are singletons. Sequencing used peripheral blood. These receptors all come from a woman between 40 and 55 years old who had recovered from COVID-19.

This chain joins TRBV7-9 and TRBJ1-2; TRBD1 matches at 7 bases. The CDR3 sequence is 14 residues long. Germline CDR1 SEHNR, CDR2 FQNEAQ (reference sequence). Here the CDR3 reads CATQRKQGNYGYTF. As DNA, the CDR3 is TGTGCGACCCAAAGGAAACAGGGGAACTATGGCTACACCTTC. The variable domain in full, with the rest retrieved from reference TRBV7-9 and TRBJ1-2, is DTGVSQNPRHKITKRGQNVTFRCDPISEHNRLYWYRQTLGQGPEFLTYFQNEAQLEKSRLLSDRFSAERPKGSFSTLEIQRTEQGDSAMYLCATQRKQGNYGYTFGSGTRLTVV.

The chain carries TRBV5-4 and TRBJ2-1, with D tentatively TRBD2 (6 bases). The CDR3 extends over 16 amino acids. V lost 4 bases to trimming and J lost 6 bases, with 20 bases between them. Germline values: CDR1 SGHNT, CDR2 YYREEE (reference sequence). This chain's CDR3 is CASSRTRDSGFNEQFF. The CDR3 nucleotides read TGTGCCAGCAGCCGGACCCGAGACAGCGGGTTCAATGAGCAGTTCTTC.

The chain recombines TRBV11-3 with TRBJ1-1; the D is unclear. V was pared by 1 base and J by 1 base, with 4 bases between. Germline-derived CDR1 and CDR2 are SGHNT and YENEEA. The length of the CDR3 is 13 residues. CDR3 DNA: TGTGCCAGCAGCTTAGCAGGGAACACTGAAGCTTTCTTT. Translating gives CASSLAGNTEAFF.

This clone was found once. V and J are TRBV15 and TRBJ2-3; 8 bases are a match to TRBD1. From germline, CDR1 is LNHNV and CDR2 YYDKDF (reference sequence). This CDR3 contains 13 residues. V was pared by 11 bases and J by 3 bases, with 7 bases of the junction left unmatched. The CDR3 region has the DNA TGTGCCTCCTCAGGGGGCGGTACAGATACGCAGTATTTT. Amino acid sequence: CASSGGGTDTQYF.

The CDR3 nucleotides read TGTGCCAGCAGTCATACCGCGGGACAGGCCGACTATGGCTACACCTTC. Translated, it gives CASSHTAGQADYGYTF. The chain is built from TRBV6-6 and TRBJ1-2; 8 bases align to TRBD1. The CDR3 totals 16 residues. Trimming removed 5 bases from V and 3 bases from J; junction bases left unmatched: 11. Germline-derived CDR1 and CDR2 are MNHNY and SVGAGI (reference sequence).

The chain carries TRBV2 and TRBJ2-1; 7 positions agree with TRBD2. The CDR3 length is 16 residues. The junction had 21 bases not matched to a gene; V was cut back by 10 bases and J by 9 bases. Germline CDR1 SNHLY, CDR2 FYNNEI. The CDR3 loop is CATARTTRLALAEQFF. CDR3 DNA sequence: TGTGCCACGGCCCGAACGACGAGACTAGCCCTCGCTGAGCAGTTCTTC.

This rearrangement joins TRBV13 to TRBJ2-1, with TRBD2 matching 10 bases. Unmatched junction bases numbered 14, after V lost 5 bases and J lost 4 bases. Germline lookup yields CDR1 PRHDT and CDR2 FYEKMQ (reference sequence). This CDR3 contains 18 residues. CDR3 in DNA: TGTGCCAGCAGCACCTCTAGCGGGAGTTCTCTGGGGTACAATGAGCAGTTCTTC. Translation: CASSTSSGSSLGYNEQFF.

The J gene is TRBJ2-3, the V gene TRBV2, with D perhaps TRBD2 (5 bases). The CDR3 has 12 residues. V was cut by 8 bases and J by 2 bases, with 8 bases left in between. Germline lookup yields CDR1 SNHLY and CDR2 FYNNEI. In nucleotides, the CDR3 is TGTGCCAGCGGCGGGCCCACAGATACGCAGTATTTT. Its translation is CASGGPTDTQYF.

The gene calls are TRBV3-1 (or the pseudogene TRBV3-2) and TRBJ1-2; D gene uncertain. V lost 1 base and J lost 8, with 14 bases in between. CDR3 length equals 14 residues. Germline V gene sequence: CDR1 LGHDT, CDR2 YNNKEL (reference sequence). The CDR3 nucleotides read TGTGCCAGCAGCCAAGGAAGTTCCACGAGGGGCTACACCTTC. It codes for CASSQGSSTRGYTF.

The chain carries TRBV7-2 and TRBJ2-5; 7 bases line up with TRBD2. V was pared by 4 bases and J by 6 bases, with 14 bases of the junction left unmatched. Germline CDR1 and CDR2: SGHTA and FQGNSA. This CDR3 is 16 amino acids long. CDR3 sequence: CASSSLAREGAQTQYF. The CDR3 DNA follows: TGTGCCAGCAGCTCCCTTGCGAGGGAGGGCGCGCAGACCCAGTACTTC.

The chain links TRBV19 to TRBJ2-7; 12 bases are a match to TRBD2. The CDR3 is 18 amino acids. J was trimmed by 4 bases and V by 4 bases; bases with no gene match: 14. The germline V gene encodes CDR1 LNHDA and CDR2 SQIVND (reference sequence). In DNA form, the CDR3 reads TGTGCCAGTAGTACTCAAGGGACTAGCGGGTTGAGTCGATACGAGCAGTACGTC. It codes for CASSTQGTSGLSRYEQYV.

V is TRBV19 and J is TRBJ1-2; 10 nucleotides agree with TRBD1. Per germline, CDR1 LNHDA and CDR2 SQIVND (reference sequence). The CDR3 totals 14 residues. The J segment lost 5 bases and the V segment lost 5 bases, leaving 5 bases of the junction unmatched. The CDR3 DNA reads TGTGCCAGTAGTGATCCGGGACAGGGGTATGGCTACACCTTC. This sequence encodes CASSDPGQGYGYTF.

This chain uses TRBV27 with TRBJ1-4; TRBD1 might be the D (5 bases). Trimming removed 6 bases from V and 0 bases from J, with 8 bases in between. The CDR3 loop spans 14 amino acids. Germline V gene sequence: CDR1 MNHEY, CDR2 SMNVEV (reference sequence). The CDR3 reads CASRDRATNEKLFF. The CDR3 DNA reads TGTGCCAGCAGAGACAGAGCAACTAATGAAAAACTGTTTTTT.